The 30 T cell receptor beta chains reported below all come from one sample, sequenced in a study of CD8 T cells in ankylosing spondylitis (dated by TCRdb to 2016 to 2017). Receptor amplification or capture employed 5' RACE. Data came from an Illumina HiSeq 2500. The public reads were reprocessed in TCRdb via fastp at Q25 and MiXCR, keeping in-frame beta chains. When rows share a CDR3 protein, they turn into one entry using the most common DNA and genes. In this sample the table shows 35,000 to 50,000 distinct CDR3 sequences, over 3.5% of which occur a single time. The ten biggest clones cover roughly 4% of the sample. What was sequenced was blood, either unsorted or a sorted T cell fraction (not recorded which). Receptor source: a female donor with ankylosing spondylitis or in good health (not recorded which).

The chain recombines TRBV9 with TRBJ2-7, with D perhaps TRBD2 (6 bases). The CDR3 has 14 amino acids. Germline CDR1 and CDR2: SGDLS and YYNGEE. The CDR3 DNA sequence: TGTGCATCCAGCCGGGGGATCTCTTCCTACGAGCAGTACTTC. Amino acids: CASSRGISSYEQYF.

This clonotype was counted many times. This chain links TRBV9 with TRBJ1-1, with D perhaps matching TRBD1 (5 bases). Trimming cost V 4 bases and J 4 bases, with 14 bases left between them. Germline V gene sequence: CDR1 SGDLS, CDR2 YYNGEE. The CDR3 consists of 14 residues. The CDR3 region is CASSIGGAATEAFF. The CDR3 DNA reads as TGTGCCAGCAGCATAGGAGGGGCGGCCACTGAAGCTTTCTTT.

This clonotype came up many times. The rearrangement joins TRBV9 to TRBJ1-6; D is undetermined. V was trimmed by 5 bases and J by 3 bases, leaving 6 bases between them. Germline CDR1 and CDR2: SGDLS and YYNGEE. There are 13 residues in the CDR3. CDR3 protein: CASSGDYNSPLHF. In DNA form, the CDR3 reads TGTGCCAGCAGTGGGGACTATAATTCACCCCTCCACTTT. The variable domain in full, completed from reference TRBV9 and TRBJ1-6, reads DSGVTQTPKHLITATGQRVTLRCSPRSGDLSVYWYQQSLDQGLQFLIQYYNGEERAKGNILERFSAQQFPDLHSELNLSSLELGDSALYFCASSGDYNSPLHFGNGTRLTVT.

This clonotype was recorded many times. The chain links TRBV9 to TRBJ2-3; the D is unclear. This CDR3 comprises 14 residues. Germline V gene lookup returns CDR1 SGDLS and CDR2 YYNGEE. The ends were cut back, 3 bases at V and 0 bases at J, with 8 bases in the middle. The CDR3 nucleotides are TGTGCCAGCAGCGGCTCCGGGAGCACAGATACGCAGTATTTT. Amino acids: CASSGSGSTDTQYF. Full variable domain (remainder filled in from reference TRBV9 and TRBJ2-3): DSGVTQTPKHLITATGQRVTLRCSPRSGDLSVYWYQQSLDQGLQFLIQYYNGEERAKGNILERFSAQQFPDLHSELNLSSLELGDSALYFCASSGSGSTDTQYFGPGTRLTVL.

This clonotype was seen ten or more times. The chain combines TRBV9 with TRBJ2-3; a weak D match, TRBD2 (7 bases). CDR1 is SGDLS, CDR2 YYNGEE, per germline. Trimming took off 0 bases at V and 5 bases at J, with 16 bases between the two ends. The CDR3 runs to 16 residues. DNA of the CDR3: TGTGCCAGCAGCGTAGGACCCGGGGGGCCGGGAGATACGCAGTATTTT. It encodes CASSVGPGGPGDTQYF.

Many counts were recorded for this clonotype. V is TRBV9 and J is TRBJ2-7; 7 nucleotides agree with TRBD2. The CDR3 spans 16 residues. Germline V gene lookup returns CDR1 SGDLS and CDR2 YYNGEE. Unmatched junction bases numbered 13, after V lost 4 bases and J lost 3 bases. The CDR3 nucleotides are TGTGCCAGCAGCCCCGAAAGGGGAGGGGTGGACTACGAGCAGTACTTC. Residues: CASSPERGGVDYEQYF.

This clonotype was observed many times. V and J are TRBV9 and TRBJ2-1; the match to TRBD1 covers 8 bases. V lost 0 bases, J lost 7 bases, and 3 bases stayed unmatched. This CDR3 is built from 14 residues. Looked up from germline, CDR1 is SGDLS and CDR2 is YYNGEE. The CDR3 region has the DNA TGTGCCAGCAGCGTAGCCAGGGGGCCAAATGAGCAGTTCTTC. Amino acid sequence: CASSVARGPNEQFF.

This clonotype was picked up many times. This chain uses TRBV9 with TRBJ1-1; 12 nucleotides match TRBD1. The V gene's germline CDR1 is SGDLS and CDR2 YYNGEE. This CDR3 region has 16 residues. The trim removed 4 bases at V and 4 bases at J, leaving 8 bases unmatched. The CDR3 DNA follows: TGTGCCAGCAGCCCGAGAACGGGACAGGGGGCCACTGAAGCTTTCTTT. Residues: CASSPRTGQGATEAFF. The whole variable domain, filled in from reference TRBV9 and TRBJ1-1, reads DSGVTQTPKHLITATGQRVTLRCSPRSGDLSVYWYQQSLDQGLQFLIQYYNGEERAKGNILERFSAQQFPDLHSELNLSSLELGDSALYFCASSPRTGQGATEAFFGQGTRLTVV.

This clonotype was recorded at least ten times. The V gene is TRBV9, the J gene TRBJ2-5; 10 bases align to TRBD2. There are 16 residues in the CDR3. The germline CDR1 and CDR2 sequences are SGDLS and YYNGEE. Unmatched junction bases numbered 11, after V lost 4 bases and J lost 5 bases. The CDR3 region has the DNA TGTGCCAGCAGCACGAAGGATGGTAGCGGGGGGGAGACCCAGTACTTC. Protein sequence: CASSTKDGSGGETQYF.

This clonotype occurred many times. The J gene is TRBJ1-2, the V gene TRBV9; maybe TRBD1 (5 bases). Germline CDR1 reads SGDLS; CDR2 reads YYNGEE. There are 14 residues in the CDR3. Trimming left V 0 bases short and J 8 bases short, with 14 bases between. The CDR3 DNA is TGTGCCAGCAGCGTAGACGGGACCGAAAAAGGCTACACCTTC. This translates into CASSVDGTEKGYTF.

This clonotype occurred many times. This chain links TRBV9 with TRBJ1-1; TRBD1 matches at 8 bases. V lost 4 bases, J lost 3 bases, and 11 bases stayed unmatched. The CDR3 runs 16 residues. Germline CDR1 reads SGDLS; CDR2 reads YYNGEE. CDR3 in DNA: TGTGCCAGCAGCCCCCTCGGTCAGGGGGCAGACACTGAAGCTTTCTTT. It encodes CASSPLGQGADTEAFF.

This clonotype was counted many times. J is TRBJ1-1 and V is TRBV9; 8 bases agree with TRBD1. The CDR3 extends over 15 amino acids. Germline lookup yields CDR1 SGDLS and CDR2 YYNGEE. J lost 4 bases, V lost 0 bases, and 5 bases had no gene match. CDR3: CASSVGEDRATEAFF. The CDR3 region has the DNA TGTGCCAGCAGCGTAGGAGAGGACAGGGCCACTGAAGCTTTCTTT.

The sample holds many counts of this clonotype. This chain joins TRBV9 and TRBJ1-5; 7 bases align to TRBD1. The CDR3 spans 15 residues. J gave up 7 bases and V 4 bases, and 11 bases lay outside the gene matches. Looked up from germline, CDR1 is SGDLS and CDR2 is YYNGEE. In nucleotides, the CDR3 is TGTGCCAGCAGCTTTACAGGGGCGTCCAACCAGCCCCAGCATTTT. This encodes CASSFTGASNQPQHF.

The chain's CDR3 is CASSVGTSGPSYNEQFF. The CDR3 DNA reads TGTGCCAGCAGCGTGGGGACTAGCGGCCCCTCCTACAATGAGCAGTTCTTC. The chain carries TRBV9 and TRBJ2-1; 11 bases align to TRBD2. Germline CDR1 and CDR2: SGDLS and YYNGEE. V was clipped by 2 bases and J by 0 bases; unmatched bases: 4. The CDR3 has 17 amino acids.

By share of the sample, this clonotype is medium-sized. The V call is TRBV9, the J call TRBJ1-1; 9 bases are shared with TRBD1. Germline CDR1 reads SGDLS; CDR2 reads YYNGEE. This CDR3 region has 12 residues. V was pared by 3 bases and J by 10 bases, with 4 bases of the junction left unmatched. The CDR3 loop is CASSATGGSAFF. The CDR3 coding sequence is TGTGCCAGCAGCGCGACAGGGGGTTCAGCTTTCTTT. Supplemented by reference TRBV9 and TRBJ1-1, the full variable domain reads DSGVTQTPKHLITATGQRVTLRCSPRSGDLSVYWYQQSLDQGLQFLIQYYNGEERAKGNILERFSAQQFPDLHSELNLSSLELGDSALYFCASSATGGSAFFGQGTRLTVV.

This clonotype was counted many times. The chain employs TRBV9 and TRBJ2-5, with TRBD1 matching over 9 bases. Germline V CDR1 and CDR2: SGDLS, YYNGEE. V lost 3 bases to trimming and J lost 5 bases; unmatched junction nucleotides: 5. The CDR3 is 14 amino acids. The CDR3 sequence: CASSDRGLGETQYF. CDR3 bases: TGTGCCAGCAGCGACAGGGGGCTAGGGGAGACCCAGTACTTC.

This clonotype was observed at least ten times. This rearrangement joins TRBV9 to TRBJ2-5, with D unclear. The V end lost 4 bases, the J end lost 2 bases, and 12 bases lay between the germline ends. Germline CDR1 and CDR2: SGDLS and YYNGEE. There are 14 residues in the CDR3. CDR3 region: CASSPDYPQETQYF. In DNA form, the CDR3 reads TGTGCCAGCAGCCCTGATTACCCACAAGAGACCCAGTACTTC.

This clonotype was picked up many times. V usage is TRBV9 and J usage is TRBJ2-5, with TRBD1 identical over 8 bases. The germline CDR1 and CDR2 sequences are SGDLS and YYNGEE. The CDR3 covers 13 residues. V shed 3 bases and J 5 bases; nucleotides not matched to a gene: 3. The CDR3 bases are TGTGCCAGCAGCGGGGGGGACAGGGAGACCCAGTACTTC. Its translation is CASSGGDRETQYF.

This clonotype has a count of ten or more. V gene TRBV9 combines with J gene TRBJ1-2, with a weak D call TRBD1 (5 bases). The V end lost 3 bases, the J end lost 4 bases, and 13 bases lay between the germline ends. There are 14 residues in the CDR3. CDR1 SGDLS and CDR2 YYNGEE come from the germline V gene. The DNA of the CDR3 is TGTGCCAGCAGCGGGCCCCAGGGACTCTATGGCTACACCTTC. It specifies CASSGPQGLYGYTF.

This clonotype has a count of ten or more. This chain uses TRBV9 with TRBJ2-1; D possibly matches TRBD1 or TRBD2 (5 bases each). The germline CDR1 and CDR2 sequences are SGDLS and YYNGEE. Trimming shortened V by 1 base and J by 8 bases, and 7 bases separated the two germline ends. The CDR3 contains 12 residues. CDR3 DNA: TGTGCCAGCAGCGTAAGGGGAGATGAGCAGTTCTTC. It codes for CASSVRGDEQFF.

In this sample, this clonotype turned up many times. The CDR3 region is CASSVAGGGPGQTDTQYF. In DNA, the CDR3 is TGTGCCAGCAGCGTAGCCGGGGGGGGGCCGGGTCAAACAGATACGCAGTATTTT. J is TRBJ2-3 and V is TRBV9; TRBD2 matches at 8 bases. The germline CDR1 and CDR2 sequences are SGDLS and YYNGEE. With 0 bases clipped from V and 3 bases from J, the junction kept 12 bases outside the gene matches. There are 18 residues in the CDR3.

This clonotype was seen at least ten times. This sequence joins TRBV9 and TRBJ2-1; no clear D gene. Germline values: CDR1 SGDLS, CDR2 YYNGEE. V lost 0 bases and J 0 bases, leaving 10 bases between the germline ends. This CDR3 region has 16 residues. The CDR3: CASSVESVSSYNEQFF. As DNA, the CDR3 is TGTGCCAGCAGCGTAGAAAGCGTGAGCTCCTACAATGAGCAGTTCTTC.

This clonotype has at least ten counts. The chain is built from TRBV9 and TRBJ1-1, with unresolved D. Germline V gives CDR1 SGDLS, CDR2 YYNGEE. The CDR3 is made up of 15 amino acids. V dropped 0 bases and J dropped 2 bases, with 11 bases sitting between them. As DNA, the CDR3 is TGTGCCAGCAGCGTAGTGGACCTGGGTAACACTGAAGCTTTCTTT. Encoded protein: CASSVVDLGNTEAFF.

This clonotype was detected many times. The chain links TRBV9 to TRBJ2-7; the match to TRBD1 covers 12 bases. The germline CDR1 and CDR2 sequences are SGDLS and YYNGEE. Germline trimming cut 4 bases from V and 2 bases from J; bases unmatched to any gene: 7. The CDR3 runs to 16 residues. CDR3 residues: CASSTGQGAPTYEQYF. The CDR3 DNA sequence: TGTGCCAGCAGCACGGGACAGGGGGCTCCAACCTACGAGCAGTACTTC.

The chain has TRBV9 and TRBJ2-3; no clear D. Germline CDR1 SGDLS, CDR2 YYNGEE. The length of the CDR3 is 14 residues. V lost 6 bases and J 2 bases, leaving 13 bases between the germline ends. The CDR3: CASNRGTNTDTQYF. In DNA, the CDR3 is TGTGCCAGCAATCGAGGCACAAACACAGATACGCAGTATTTT.

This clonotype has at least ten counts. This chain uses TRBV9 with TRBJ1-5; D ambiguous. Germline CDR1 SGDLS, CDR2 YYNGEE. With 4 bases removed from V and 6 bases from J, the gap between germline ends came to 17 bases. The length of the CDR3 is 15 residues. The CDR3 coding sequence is TGTGCCAGCAGCCCCTCGGGGTTACGGGGTCAGCCCCAGCATTTT. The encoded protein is CASSPSGLRGQPQHF.

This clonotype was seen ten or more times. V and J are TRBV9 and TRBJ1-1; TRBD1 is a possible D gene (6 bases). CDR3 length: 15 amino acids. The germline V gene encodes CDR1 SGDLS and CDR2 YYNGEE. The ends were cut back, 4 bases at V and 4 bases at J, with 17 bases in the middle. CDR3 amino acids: CASSSTVEGGTEAFF. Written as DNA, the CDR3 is TGTGCCAGCAGCTCAACCGTCGAGGGGGGCACTGAAGCTTTCTTT.

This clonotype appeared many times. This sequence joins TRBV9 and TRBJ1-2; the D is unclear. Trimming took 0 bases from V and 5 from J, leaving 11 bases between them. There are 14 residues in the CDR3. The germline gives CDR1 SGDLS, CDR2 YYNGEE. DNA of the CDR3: TGTGCCAGCAGCGTAGATGATCTTACTTATGGCTACACCTTC. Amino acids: CASSVDDLTYGYTF.

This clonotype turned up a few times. In nucleotides, the CDR3 is TGTGCCAGCAGCGTGTCGACAGGAACTAATGAAAAACTGTTTTTT. Translating gives CASSVSTGTNEKLFF. V is TRBV9 and J is TRBJ1-4, with D tentatively TRBD1 (6 bases). V was shortened by 2 bases and J by 1 base, with 9 bases between the two germline ends. This CDR3 contains 15 residues. The germline gives CDR1 SGDLS, CDR2 YYNGEE.

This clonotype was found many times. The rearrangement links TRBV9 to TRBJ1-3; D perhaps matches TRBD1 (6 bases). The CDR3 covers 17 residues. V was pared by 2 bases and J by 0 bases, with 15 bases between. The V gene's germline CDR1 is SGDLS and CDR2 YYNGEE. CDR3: CASSVADSLTSGNTIYF. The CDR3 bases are TGTGCCAGCAGCGTGGCGGACAGCCTCACCTCTGGAAACACCATATATTTT. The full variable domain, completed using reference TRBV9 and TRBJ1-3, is DSGVTQTPKHLITATGQRVTLRCSPRSGDLSVYWYQQSLDQGLQFLIQYYNGEERAKGNILERFSAQQFPDLHSELNLSSLELGDSALYFCASSVADSLTSGNTIYFGEGSWLTVV.